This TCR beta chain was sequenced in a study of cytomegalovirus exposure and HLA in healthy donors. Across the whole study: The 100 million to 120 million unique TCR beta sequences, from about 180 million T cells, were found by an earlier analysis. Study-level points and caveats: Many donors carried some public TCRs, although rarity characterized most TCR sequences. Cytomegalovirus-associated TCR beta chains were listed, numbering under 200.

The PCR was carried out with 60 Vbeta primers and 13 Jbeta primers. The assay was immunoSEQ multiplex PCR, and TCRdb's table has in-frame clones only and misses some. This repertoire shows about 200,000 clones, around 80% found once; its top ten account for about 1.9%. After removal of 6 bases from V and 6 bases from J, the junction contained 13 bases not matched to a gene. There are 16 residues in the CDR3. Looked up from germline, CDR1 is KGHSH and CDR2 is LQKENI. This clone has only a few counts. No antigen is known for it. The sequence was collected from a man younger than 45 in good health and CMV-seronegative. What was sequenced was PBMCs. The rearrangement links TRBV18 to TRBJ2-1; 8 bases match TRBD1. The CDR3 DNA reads TGTGCCAGCTCTCCGCAGGGGGCGCTTGTTGGCAATGAGCAGTTCTTC. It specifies CASSPQGALVGNEQFF.